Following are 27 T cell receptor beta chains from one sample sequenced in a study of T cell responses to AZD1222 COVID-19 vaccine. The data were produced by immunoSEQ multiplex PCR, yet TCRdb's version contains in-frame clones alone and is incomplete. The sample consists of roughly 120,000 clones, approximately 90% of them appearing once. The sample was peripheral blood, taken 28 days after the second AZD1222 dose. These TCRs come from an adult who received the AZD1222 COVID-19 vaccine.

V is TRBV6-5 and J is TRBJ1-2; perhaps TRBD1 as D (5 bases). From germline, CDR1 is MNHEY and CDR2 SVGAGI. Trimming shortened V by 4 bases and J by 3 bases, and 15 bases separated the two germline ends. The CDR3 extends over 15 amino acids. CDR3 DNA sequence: TGTGCCAGCAGTTCCAGGTTACAGGAGCACTATGGCTACACCTTC. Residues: CASSSRLQEHYGYTF.

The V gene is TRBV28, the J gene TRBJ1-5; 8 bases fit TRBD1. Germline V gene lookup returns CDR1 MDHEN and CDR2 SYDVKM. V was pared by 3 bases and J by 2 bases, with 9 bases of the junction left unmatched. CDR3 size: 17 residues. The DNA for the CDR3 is TGTGCCAGCAGTTTTGGTCAGGGGGCGGTAGGCAATCAGCCCCAGCATTTT. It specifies CASSFGQGAVGNQPQHF.

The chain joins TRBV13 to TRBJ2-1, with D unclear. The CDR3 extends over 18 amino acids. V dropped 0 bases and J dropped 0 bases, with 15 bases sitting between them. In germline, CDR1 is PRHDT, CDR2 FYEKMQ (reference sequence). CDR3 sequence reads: CASSLGPLGSSSYNEQFF. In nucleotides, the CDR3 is TGTGCCAGCAGCTTAGGCCCGCTAGGAAGTAGCTCCTACAATGAGCAGTTCTTC.

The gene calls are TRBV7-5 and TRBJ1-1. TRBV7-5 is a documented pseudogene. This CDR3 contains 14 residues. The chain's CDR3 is CARSSRLIYCEAFF. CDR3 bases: TGTGCCAGAAGCTCACGCCTGATCTACTGTGAAGCTTTCTTT.

CDR3 loop: CASSLEAGAGDTQYF. CDR3 bases: TGTGCCAGCAGTTTGGAGGCAGGGGCAGGAGATACGCAGTATTTT. This chain joins TRBV2 and TRBJ2-3; the D gene is possibly TRBD1 (6 bases). CDR1 and CDR2 (germline): SNHLY, FYNNEI. The V end lost 5 bases, the J end lost 5 bases, and 17 bases lay between the germline ends. The CDR3 loop spans 15 amino acids.

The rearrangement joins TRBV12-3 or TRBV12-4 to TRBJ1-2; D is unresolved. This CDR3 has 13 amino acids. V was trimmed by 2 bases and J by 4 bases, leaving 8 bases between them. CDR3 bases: TGTGCCAGCAGTTTACTGGAAGGCTATGGCTACACCTTC. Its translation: CASSLLEGYGYTF.

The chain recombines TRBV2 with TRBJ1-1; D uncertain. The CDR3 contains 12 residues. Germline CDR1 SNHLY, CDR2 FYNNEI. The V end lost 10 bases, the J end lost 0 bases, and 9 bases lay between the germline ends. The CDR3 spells CAIQKLNTEAFF. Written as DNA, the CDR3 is TGTGCCATTCAAAAGTTGAACACTGAAGCTTTCTTT.

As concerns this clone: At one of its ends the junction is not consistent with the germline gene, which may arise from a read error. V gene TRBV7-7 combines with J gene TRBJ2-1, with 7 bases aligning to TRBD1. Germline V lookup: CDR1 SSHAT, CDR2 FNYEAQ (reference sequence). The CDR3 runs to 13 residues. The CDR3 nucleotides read TGTGCTAGCAGCTGGGACAGTAACAATGAGCAGTTCTTC. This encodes CASSWDSNNEQFF.

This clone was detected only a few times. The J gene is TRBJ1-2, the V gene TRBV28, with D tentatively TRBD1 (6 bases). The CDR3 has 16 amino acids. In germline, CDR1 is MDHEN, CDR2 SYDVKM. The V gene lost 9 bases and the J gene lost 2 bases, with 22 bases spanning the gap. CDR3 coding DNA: TGTGCCAGTCGCGATAGGGGGGGACGAGGAAACTATGGCTACACCTTC. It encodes CASRDRGGRGNYGYTF.

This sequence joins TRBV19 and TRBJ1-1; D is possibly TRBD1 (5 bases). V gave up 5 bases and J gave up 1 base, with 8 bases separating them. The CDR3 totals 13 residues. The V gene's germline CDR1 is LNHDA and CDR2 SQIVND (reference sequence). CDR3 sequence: CASSLQGNTEAFF. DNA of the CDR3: TGTGCCAGTAGTTTGCAGGGGAACACTGAAGCTTTCTTT.

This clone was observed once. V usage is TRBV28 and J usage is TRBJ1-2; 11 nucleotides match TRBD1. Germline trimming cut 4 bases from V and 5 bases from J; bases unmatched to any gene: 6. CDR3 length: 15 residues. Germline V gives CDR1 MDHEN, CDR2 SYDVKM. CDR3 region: CASSSGQGAFYGYTF. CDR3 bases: TGTGCCAGCAGTTCCGGACAGGGGGCTTTTTATGGCTACACCTTC.

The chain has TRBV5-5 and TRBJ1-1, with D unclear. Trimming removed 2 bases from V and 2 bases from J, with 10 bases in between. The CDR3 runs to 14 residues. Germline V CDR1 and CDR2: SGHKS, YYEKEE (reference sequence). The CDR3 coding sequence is TGTGCCAGCAGCTTTCTAAACAGAAACACTGAAGCTTTCTTT. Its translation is CASSFLNRNTEAFF.

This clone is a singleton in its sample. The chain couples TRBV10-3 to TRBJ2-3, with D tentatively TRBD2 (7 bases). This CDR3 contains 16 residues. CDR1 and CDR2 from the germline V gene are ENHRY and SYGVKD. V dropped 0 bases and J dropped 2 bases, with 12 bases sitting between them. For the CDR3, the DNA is TGTGCCATCAGTGAGTCTGAGGGGGGGCCCACAGATACGCAGTATTTT. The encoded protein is CAISESEGGPTDTQYF.

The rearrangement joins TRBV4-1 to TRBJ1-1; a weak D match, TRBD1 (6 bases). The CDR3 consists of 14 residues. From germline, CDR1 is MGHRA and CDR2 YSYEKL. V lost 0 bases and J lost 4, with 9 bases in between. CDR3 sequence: CASSQDTGRTEAFF. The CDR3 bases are TGCGCCAGCAGCCAAGATACAGGGCGCACTGAAGCTTTCTTT.

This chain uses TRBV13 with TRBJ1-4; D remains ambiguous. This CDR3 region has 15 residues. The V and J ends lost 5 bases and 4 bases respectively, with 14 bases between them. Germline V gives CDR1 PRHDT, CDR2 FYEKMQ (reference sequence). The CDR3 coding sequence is TGTGCCAGCAGCCCATCGGGCAGCCATAATGAAAAACTGTTTTTT. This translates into CASSPSGSHNEKLFF.

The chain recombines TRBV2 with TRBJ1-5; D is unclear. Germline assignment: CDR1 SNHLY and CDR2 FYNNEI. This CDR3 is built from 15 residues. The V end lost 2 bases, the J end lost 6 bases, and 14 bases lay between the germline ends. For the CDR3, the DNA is TGTGCCAGCAGTGAATTTGCGGTCGGCGGTCAGCCCCAGCATTTT. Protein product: CASSEFAVGGQPQHF.

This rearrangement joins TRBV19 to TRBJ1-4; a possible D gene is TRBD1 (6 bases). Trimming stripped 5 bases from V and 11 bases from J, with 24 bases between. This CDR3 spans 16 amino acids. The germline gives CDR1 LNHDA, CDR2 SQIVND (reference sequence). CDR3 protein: CASSLRTPGELGKLFF. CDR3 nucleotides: TGTGCCAGTAGTCTTAGGACTCCAGGGGAACTGGGGAAACTGTTTTTT.

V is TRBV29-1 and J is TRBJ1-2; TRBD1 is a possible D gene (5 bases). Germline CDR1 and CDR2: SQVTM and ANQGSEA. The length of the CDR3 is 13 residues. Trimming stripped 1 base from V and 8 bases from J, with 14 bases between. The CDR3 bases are TGCAGCGTTGAAGTTGGTTCGGGGGGAGGCTACACCTTC. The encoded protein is CSVEVGSGGGYTF.

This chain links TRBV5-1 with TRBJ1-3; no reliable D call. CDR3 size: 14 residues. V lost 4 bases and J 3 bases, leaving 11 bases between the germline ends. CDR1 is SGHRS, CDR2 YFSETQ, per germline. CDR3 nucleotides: TGCGCCAGCAGCGCGGGCCAGGTTGGAAACACCATATATTTT. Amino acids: CASSAGQVGNTIYF.

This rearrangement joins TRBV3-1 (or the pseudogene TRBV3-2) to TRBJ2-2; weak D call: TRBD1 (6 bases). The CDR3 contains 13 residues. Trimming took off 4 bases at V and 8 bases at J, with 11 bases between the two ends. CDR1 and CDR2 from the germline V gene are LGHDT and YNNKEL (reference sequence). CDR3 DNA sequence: TGTGCCAGCAGCCGAGGACAGTCTGGGGAGCTGTTTTTT. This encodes CASSRGQSGELFF.

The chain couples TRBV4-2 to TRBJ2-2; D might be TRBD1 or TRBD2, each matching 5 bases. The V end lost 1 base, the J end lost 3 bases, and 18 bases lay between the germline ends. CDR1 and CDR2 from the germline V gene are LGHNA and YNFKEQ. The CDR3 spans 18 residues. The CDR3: CASSQGEGEPLYTGELFF. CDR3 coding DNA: TGTGCCAGCAGCCAAGGAGAAGGGGAGCCCCTATACACCGGGGAGCTGTTTTTT.

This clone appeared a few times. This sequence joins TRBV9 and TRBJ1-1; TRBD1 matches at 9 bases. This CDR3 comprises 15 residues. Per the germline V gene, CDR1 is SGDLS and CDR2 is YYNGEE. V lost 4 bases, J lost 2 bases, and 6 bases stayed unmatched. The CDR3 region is CASSPQTGGNTEAFF. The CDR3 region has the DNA TGTGCCAGCAGCCCACAGACAGGGGGAAACACTGAAGCTTTCTTT.

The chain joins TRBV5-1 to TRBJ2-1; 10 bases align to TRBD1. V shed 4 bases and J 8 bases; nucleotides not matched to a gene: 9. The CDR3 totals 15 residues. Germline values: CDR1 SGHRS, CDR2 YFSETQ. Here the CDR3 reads CASSPPGTGADEQFF. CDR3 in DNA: TGCGCCAGCAGCCCCCCCGGGACAGGGGCCGATGAGCAGTTCTTC.

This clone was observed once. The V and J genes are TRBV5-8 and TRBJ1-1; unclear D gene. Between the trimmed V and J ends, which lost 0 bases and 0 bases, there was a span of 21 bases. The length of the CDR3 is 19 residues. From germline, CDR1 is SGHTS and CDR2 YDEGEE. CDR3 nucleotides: TGTGCCAGCAGCTTGGTTCAGGAGGAAATCAGAGGAATGAACACTGAAGCTTTCTTT. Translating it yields CASSLVQEEIRGMNTEAFF. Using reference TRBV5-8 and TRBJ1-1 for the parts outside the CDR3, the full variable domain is EAGVTQSPTHLIKTRGQQATLRCSPISGHTSVYWYQQALGLGLQFLLWYDEGEERNRGNFPPRFSGRQFPNYSSELNVNALELEDSALYLCASSLVQEEIRGMNTEAFFGQGTRLTVV.

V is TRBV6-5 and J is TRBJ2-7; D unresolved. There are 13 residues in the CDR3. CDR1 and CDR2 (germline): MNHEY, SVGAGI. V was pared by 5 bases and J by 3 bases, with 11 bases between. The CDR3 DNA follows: TGTGCCAGCAGTAGCCCTGTGGTCTACGAGCAGTACTTC. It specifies CASSSPVVYEQYF.

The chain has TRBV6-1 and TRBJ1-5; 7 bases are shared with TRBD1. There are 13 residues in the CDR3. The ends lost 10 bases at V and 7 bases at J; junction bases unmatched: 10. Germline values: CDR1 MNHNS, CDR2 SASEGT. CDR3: CATHRGSSQPQHF. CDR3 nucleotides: TGTGCCACACACAGGGGTTCGTCACAGCCCCAGCATTTT.

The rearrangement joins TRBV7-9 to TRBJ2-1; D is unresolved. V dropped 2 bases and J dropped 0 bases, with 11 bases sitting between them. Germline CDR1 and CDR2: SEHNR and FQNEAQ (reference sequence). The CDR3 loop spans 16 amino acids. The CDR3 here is CASSLMVVSSYNEQFF. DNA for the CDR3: TGTGCCAGCAGCTTAATGGTTGTCAGCTCCTACAATGAGCAGTTCTTC.